The rows below give T cell receptor beta chains drawn from one sample of a study of blood T cell repertoires in COVID-19. Only in-frame clones appear in the TCRdb table, and some are missing; sequencing was by immunoSEQ multiplex PCR. Seen here are around 160,000 clones, roughly 82% observed once, and the top ten hold 13% to 15%. The sequenced sample consisted of peripheral blood. These TCRs come from a human donor with acute or convalescent COVID-19. The donor label of this sample is uncertain. The CDR3 runs from the conserved cysteine through the conserved F or W. Each record gives: CDR3 protein, CDR3 length, V gene, J gene.

CASSYTGTAYGYTF	14	TRBV11-2	TRBJ1-2
CASSDSGRPNYGYTF	15	TRBV6-5	TRBJ1-2
CASSLYGAGNTEAFF	15	TRBV5-6	TRBJ1-1
CATRQGNTGELFF	13	TRBV19	TRBJ2-2
CAIRTDGTLFYGYTF	15	TRBV10-3	TRBJ1-2
CASSHTTGNYGYTF	14	TRBV3-1/TRBV3-2	TRBJ1-2
CASSQRGGNNSPLHF	15	TRBV25-1	TRBJ1-6
CAWSLIGSSYNSPLHF	16	TRBV30	TRBJ1-6
CASSSGTGAQPQHF	14	TRBV7-9	TRBJ1-5
CASSSTTGLAGTGELFF	17	TRBV5-1	TRBJ2-2
CATTTPREAFF	11	TRBV6-5	TRBJ1-1
CASSLARDTEAFF	13	TRBV5-1	TRBJ1-1
CASRGGGHDTEAFF	14	TRBV19	TRBJ1-1
CASNLRGATDTQYF	14	TRBV11-2	TRBJ2-3
CASSQQGQGESYGYTF	16	TRBV6-6	TRBJ1-2
CAWYRLEHGYTF	12	TRBV30	TRBJ1-2
CASSPPGAQGSEQYF	15	TRBV18	TRBJ2-7
CASSLEGAGYGYTF	14	TRBV5-1	TRBJ1-2
CASSSGGSTDTQYF	14	TRBV6-2/TRBV6-3	TRBJ2-3
CALRQGLGNTIYF	13	TRBV10-3	TRBJ1-3
CAISERAGGTEAFF	14	TRBV10-3	TRBJ1-1
CASSLAFTGRETQYF	15	TRBV7-6	TRBJ2-5
CASSVGTGSPRGYTF	15	TRBV2	TRBJ1-2
CASRGQAKMNTEAFF	15	TRBV7-2	TRBJ1-1
CASSEGTDYGYTF	13	TRBV2	TRBJ1-2
CASSPGGANEKLFF	14	TRBV7-2	TRBJ1-4
CASSIRFDRAEQYF	14	TRBV19	TRBJ2-7
CASSESGNSGNTIYF	15	TRBV6-1	TRBJ1-3
CAWSQGTGNTIYF	13	TRBV30	TRBJ1-3
CASSPLPGQGKGETQYF	17	TRBV19	TRBJ2-5
CASSIRLAGETQYF	14	TRBV19	TRBJ2-5
CASSLSGGRFGYTF	14	TRBV27	TRBJ1-2
CATKEMRGLGTEAFF	15	TRBV15	TRBJ1-1
CASSLPGWADTQYF	14	TRBV13	TRBJ2-3
CASSGDSNQPQHF	13	TRBV18	TRBJ1-5
CSALDRANYGYTF	13	TRBV29-1	TRBJ1-2
CSASPGQFSYEQYF	14	TRBV20-1	TRBJ2-7
CASSLDRVYEQYF	13	TRBV11-2	TRBJ2-7
CASIPRGAMNTEAFF	15	TRBV7-9	TRBJ1-1
CASSRQMNTEAFF	13	TRBV12-3/TRBV12-4	TRBJ1-1
CASSATGTGTGELFF	15	TRBV10-1	TRBJ2-2
CASTVGMGTGKNNTEAFF	18	TRBV9	TRBJ1-1
CASSLGEGVYGYTF	14	TRBV5-1	TRBJ1-2
CASSPRTGGETQYF	14	TRBV11-2	TRBJ2-5
CAWSKRTAYEQYF	13	TRBV30	TRBJ2-7
CAIKEGLNTGELFF	14	TRBV10-3	TRBJ2-2